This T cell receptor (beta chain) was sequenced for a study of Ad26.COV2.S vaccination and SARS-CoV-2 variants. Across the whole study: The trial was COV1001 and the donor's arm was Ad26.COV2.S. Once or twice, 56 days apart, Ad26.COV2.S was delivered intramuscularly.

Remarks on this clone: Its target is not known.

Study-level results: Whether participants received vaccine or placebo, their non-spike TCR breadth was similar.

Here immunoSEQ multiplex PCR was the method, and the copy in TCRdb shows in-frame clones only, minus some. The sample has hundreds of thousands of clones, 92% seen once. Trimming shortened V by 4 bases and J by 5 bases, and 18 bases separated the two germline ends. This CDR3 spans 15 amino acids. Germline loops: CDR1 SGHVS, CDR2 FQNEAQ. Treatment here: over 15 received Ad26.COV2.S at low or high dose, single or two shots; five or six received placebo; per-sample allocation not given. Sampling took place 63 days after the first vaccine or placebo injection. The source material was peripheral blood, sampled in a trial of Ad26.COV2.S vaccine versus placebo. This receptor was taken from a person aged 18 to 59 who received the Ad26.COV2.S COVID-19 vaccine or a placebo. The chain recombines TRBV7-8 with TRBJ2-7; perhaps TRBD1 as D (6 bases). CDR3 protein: CASSSRTVSGNEQYF. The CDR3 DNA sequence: TGTGCCAGCAGCTCGCGGACAGTCTCAGGGAACGAGCAGTACTTC.